The sequence of this TCR beta chain was determined in a study of T cells after yellow fever vaccination. TCRdb redid the calling of the 5' RACE reads with MiXCR, one entry per CDR3 protein. The data contain 350,000 to 450,000 distinct CDR3 sequences, over 15% of them singletons. This receptor was taken from a man aged 18-30 years who received the YFV17D yellow fever vaccine. Sequences were derived from PBMCs, sampled before the yellow fever booster vaccination.

The CDR3 bases are TGTGCCAGCAGCCTCATCCTTAGCGGGCTGGGAAATGAGCAGTTCTTC. The encoded protein is CASSLILSGLGNEQFF. This chain connects TRBV9 to TRBJ2-1; 7 bases agree with TRBD2. The V segment lost 4 bases and the J segment 7 bases; nucleotides outside the gene matches: 14. Germline CDR1 and CDR2: SGDLS and YYNGEE. CDR3 length: 16 residues.